The clone carrying this T cell receptor beta chain was recorded many times. This sample was taken from a study of regulatory T cells in long-lasting Graves disease. The germline gives CDR1 SGHNT, CDR2 YENEEA. The CDR3 runs 12 residues. The V end lost 5 bases, the J end lost 1 base, and 6 bases lay between the germline ends. The time point is: newly diagnosed GD, antithyroid drugs for less than 3 months. The authors made the TCR library using RNA they extracted from PBMCs. Construction of the TCR beta libraries employed iRepertoire HTBI primers in conjunction with Arm-PCR of CDR3 regions. TCRdb re-called the multiplex PCR reads with MiXCR, one entry per CDR3 protein. The sample records approximately 400,000 distinct CDR3 sequences, just under 15% being singletons. This sample also belongs to another study, concerning T cells in Graves' hyperthyroidism and ophthalmopathy. In that study: The TCR CDR3 first-round RT-PCR relied on the HTBI primer set.

V usage is TRBV11-3 and J usage is TRBJ2-7; D unclear. This receptor was obtained from a woman aged 25-40 years with Graves disease. Material: peripheral blood mononuclear cells (PBMCs), obtained at new diagnosis, from a patient treated with antithyroid drugs. The CDR3 DNA follows: TGTGCCAGCAGCATGGGTTCCTACGAGCAGTACTTC. Its protein is CASSMGSYEQYF.